A selection of T cell receptor beta chains follows, all from one sample in a study of T cells in Graves' hyperthyroidism and ophthalmopathy. Each CDR3 protein gets one entry after TCRdb re-called the multiplex PCR reads with MiXCR. Here the sample spans roughly 350,000 distinct CDR3 sequences, around 13% being singletons. Sequences were obtained from blood. All receptors derive from a woman aged 25 to 39 with Graves' hyperthyroidism. Each CDR3 is given with its conserved first and last residue. A D gene is named only where the DNA matches it firmly. Rows may omit the clone size; those that give it use once, few, many or a size class.

.	TRBV27	13	TRBJ2-7	many	TGTGCCAGCAGTTTATCGGGGGGTAACGAGCAGTACTTC	CASSLSGGNEQYF
.	TRBV28	15	TRBJ1-5	many	TGTGCCAGCAGTTTGGGACGGATGTCGAATCAGCCCCAGCATTTT	CASSLGRMSNQPQHF
TRBD2	TRBV7-8	15	TRBJ2-1	few	TGTGCCAGCAGCCCCCTAGCGGACCCCCGTGGGGAGCAGTTCTTC	CASSPLADPRGEQFF
.	TRBV6-1	13	TRBJ1-2	many	TGTGCCAGCAGGCGACCGGGGGACTATGGCTACACCTTC	CASRRPGDYGYTF
TRBD1	TRBV27	15	TRBJ2-7	many	TGTGCCAGCAGTCCACGGACAGGGGGTTGGGACGAGCAGTACTTC	CASSPRTGGWDEQYF
TRBD2	TRBV10-3	15	TRBJ2-1	many	TGTGCCATCAGTGGGACTAGCGGTTCCTACAATGAGCAGTTCTTC	CAISGTSGSYNEQFF
TRBD1	TRBV5-6	14	TRBJ1-4	.	TGTGCCAGCAGCTACGGGACAGTTAATGAAAAACTGTTTTTT	CASSYGTVNEKLFF
.	TRBV3-1	12	TRBJ1-2	few	TGTGCCAGCAGCCAAGGGGGAAGGGGCTACACCTTC	CASSQGGRGYTF
.	TRBV19	13	TRBJ1-5	.	TGTGCCAGTAGCACACAGAGTAGTCAGCCCCAGCATTTT	CASSTQSSQPQHF
TRBD1	TRBV29-1	12	TRBJ2-1	.	TGCAGCGTTGATTCCGGGACAGGAGAGCAGTTCTTC	CSVDSGTGEQFF
.	TRBV5-5	14	TRBJ1-1	few	TGTGCCAGCAGCTTGTTGGGGGGCGGCACTGAAGCTTTCTTT	CASSLLGGGTEAFF
.	TRBV5-5	15	TRBJ2-7	few	TGTGCCAGCAGCTTGGAGGTCGGCGCCTCCTACGAGCAGTACTTC	CASSLEVGASYEQYF
TRBD2	TRBV11-1	11	TRBJ2-3	.	TGTGCCAGCAGCGGCGGACTAGCGGGGTATTTT	CASSGGLAGYF
.	TRBV20-1	15	TRBJ2-3	few	TGCAGTGCTAGAGACGGTTTCGGCTCTTCAAATACGCAGTATTTT	CSARDGFGSSNTQYF
.	TRBV13	14	TRBJ1-2	.	TGTGCCAGCAGCTTAAGCAGGGTCCCATATGGCTACACCTTC	CASSLSRVPYGYTF
.	TRBV11-2	14	TRBJ2-7	many	TGTGCCAGCAGCTTATCTGGGTTCTCCTACGAGCAGTACTTC	CASSLSGFSYEQYF
.	TRBV20-1	13	TRBJ1-1	many	TGCAGTGCTAGGGTCGGGTGGGACACTGAAGCTTTCTTT	CSARVGWDTEAFF
.	TRBV11-2	16	TRBJ2-7	many	TGTGCCAGCAGCCACGTCAGAGGCACAGACCCTTACGAGCAGTACTTC	CASSHVRGTDPYEQYF
TRBD1	TRBV2	14	TRBJ2-7	.	TGTGCCAGCAGGGACAGGGTAGAATCCTACGAGCAGTACTTC	CASRDRVESYEQYF
.	TRBV12-3/TRBV12-4	14	TRBJ2-1	many	TGTGCCAGCAGTTTGTTTGGGCCTCGGGGGGAGCAGTTCTTC	CASSLFGPRGEQFF
TRBD1	TRBV28	15	TRBJ1-5	many	TGTGCCAGCGCGGTTCAGGGACAGCCCAATCAGCCCCAGCATTTT	CASAVQGQPNQPQHF
TRBD1	TRBV27	14	TRBJ2-2	many	TGTGCCAGCACCCTTGGACAGGGGACCGGGGAGCTGTTTTTT	CASTLGQGTGELFF
.	TRBV28	16	TRBJ1-5	many	TGTGCCAGCAGGAGAGATACGATAACAGGGTACCTGCCCCAGCATTTT	CASRRDTITGYLPQHF
.	TRBV27	14	TRBJ1-3	few	TGTGCCAGCATAGGGCCCTACTCTGGAAACACCATATATTTT	CASIGPYSGNTIYF
TRBD2	TRBV11-1	15	TRBJ2-1	.	TGTGCCAGCAGCTTAGAGTCTAGCGGATACAATGAGCAGTTCTTC	CASSLESSGYNEQFF
TRBD2	TRBV5-1	16	TRBJ2-2	few	TGCGCCAGCAGCCCCCTGTCTAGCGGAAACACCGGGGAGCTGTTTTTT	CASSPLSSGNTGELFF
.	TRBV18	13	TRBJ2-1	many	TGTGCCAGCTCACCGCCTAGCTTCAATGAGCAGTTCTTC	CASSPPSFNEQFF
.	TRBV29-1	13	TRBJ2-7	few	TGCAGCGTTAGGGGACTTACCGGGTACGAGCAGTACTTC	CSVRGLTGYEQYF
.	TRBV27	15	TRBJ1-4	.	TGTGCCAGAGGGGTTAAGACAGCATCTAATGAAAAACTGTTTTTT	CARGVKTASNEKLFF
.	TRBV7-8	15	TRBJ2-7	many	TGTGCCAGCAGCTTAGCGGGCGGAACGCTCTACGAGCAGTACTTC	CASSLAGGTLYEQYF
TRBD1	TRBV20-1	14	TRBJ1-1	many	TGCAGAGCAGACAGGGCCTGGGTGAACACTGAAGCTTTCTTT	CRADRAWVNTEAFF
.	TRBV12-3/TRBV12-4	14	TRBJ1-4	.	TGTGCCAGCAGTCTCGGCCCCCAGGGTGAAAAACTGTTTTTT	CASSLGPQGEKLFF
TRBD2	TRBV7-9	14	TRBJ2-7	.	TGTGCCAGCAGCCCAGTAGCGGGAGCCTACGAGCAGTACTTC	CASSPVAGAYEQYF
.	TRBV11-2	15	TRBJ2-5	many	TGTGCCAGCAGCATACACTCAGTGGCAAGAGAGACCCAGTACTTC	CASSIHSVARETQYF
.	TRBV20-1	11	TRBJ2-7	many	TGCAGCGGGGGGCGGGCCCACGAGCAGTACTTC	CSGGRAHEQYF
.	TRBV19	12	TRBJ2-1	few	TGTGCCAGTAGTACACATCGGACCGAGCAGTTCTTC	CASSTHRTEQFF
.	TRBV6-1	16	TRBJ1-2	many	TGTGCCAGCAGTGGGGGCGGCGGCGCTTGGAACTATGGCTACACCTTC	CASSGGGGAWNYGYTF
TRBD2	TRBV5-1	16	TRBJ2-1	.	TGCGCCAGCAGCAACCTAGCGGGGGGGGGCGACAATGAGCAGTTCTTC	CASSNLAGGGDNEQFF
.	TRBV6-1	18	TRBJ2-2	many	TGTGCCAGCACCCGAACTAGACTGACGGGGGACTTTGGCGGGGAGCTGTTTTTT	CASTRTRLTGDFGGELFF
TRBD1	TRBV2	16	TRBJ1-2	many	TGTGCCAGCAGTGAAGTCGAGACAGGGGGCGCGCATGGCTACACCTTC	CASSEVETGGAHGYTF
.	TRBV28	19	TRBJ2-5	many	TGTGCCAGCAGTTTCCGGGCTGGATTGCTTGGGGAAAGCGGAGAGACCCAGTACTTC	CASSFRAGLLGESGETQYF
.	TRBV27	14	TRBJ2-3	few	TGTGCCAGCAGTTCGCAGGGGGACTGGGATACGCAGTATTTT	CASSSQGDWDTQYF
.	TRBV29-1	14	TRBJ2-5	.	TGCAGCGTTATAGACTTTATTACACAAGAGACCCAGTACTTC	CSVIDFITQETQYF
.	TRBV19	14	TRBJ2-6	few	TGTGCCAGTACCCTCTTTACTGGGGCCAACGTCCTGACTTTC	CASTLFTGANVLTF
.	TRBV6-1	15	TRBJ1-5	many	TGTGCCAGCAGTGAGAAGGGGCGCTGGGATCAGCCCCAGCATTTT	CASSEKGRWDQPQHF
.	TRBV2	15	TRBJ1-1	many	TGTGCCAGCAGTGAAGCGGCGGGGATGAACACTGAAGCTTTCTTT	CASSEAAGMNTEAFF
TRBD1	TRBV2	13	TRBJ1-1	many	TGTGCCAGCAGATTGACAGGGGGGTCTGAAGCTTTCTTT	CASRLTGGSEAFF
TRBD2	TRBV10-3	17	TRBJ2-3	few	TGTGCCATCAGTGAGTCTGGAGCGGGAGGTCTCACAGATACGCAGTATTTT	CAISESGAGGLTDTQYF
.	TRBV5-5	14	TRBJ2-7	.	TGTGCCAGCAGCTCTTTCCGGGACACCGTCGAGCAGTACTTC	CASSSFRDTVEQYF
.	TRBV7-6	16	TRBJ2-6	many	TGTGCCAGCAGCTTAGCGGGCAGATCTGGGGCCAACGTCCTGACTTTC	CASSLAGRSGANVLTF
TRBD2	TRBV2	17	TRBJ2-7	many	TGTGCCAGCAGCACCGTGCAACCCGGGACTAGCACCGGCGAGCAGTACTTC	CASSTVQPGTSTGEQYF
TRBD1	TRBV7-9	17	TRBJ2-3	many	TGTGCCAGCAGCTCCAGAGGCAGGGGGCCAGATGGAGATACGCAGTATTTT	CASSSRGRGPDGDTQYF
.	TRBV7-8	10	TRBJ1-5	.	TGTGCCAGCTATGGACAGCCCCAGCATTTT	CASYGQPQHF
.	TRBV3-1	12	TRBJ2-7	few	TGTGCCAGCAGCCCCACGGGTTGGGAGCAGTACTTC	CASSPTGWEQYF
.	TRBV11-2	14	TRBJ1-1	many	TGTGCCAGCAGCTTAGTGATTTCCGGGGTCGAAGCTTTCTTT	CASSLVISGVEAFF
.	TRBV30	13	TRBJ2-2	.	TGTGCCTGGGGAGCCAGGATTACCGGGGAGCTGTTTTTT	CAWGARITGELFF